The rows below give T cell receptor beta chains drawn from one sample of a study of control samples from healthy donors and cancer patients. TCRdb's table, derived via immunoSEQ multiplex PCR, lists solely in-frame clones and lacks some. The sample carries 90,000 to 100,000 clones, over 60% recorded once. Sequences were obtained from blood. The receptors here all came from a woman between 25 and 40 years old in good health. The CDR3 runs from the conserved cysteine through the conserved F or W. The D gene is left open where the match is weak. Rows may omit the clone size; those that give it use once, few, many or a size class.

V	J	size	D	length	CDR3	DNA
TRBV14	TRBJ2-2	-	TRBD2	16	CASSVTSGANTGELFF	TGTGCCAGCAGCGTAACTAGCGGGGCCAACACCGGGGAGCTGTTTTTT
TRBV2	TRBJ2-5	-	-	12	CASRETGYHQYF	TGTGCCAGCAGGGAAACCGGGTACCACCAGTACTTC
TRBV24-1	TRBJ2-2	few	-	15	CATSEAGGATGELFF	TGTGCCACCAGTGAGGCAGGGGGGGCCACCGGGGAGCTGTTTTTT
TRBV11-2	TRBJ2-1	-	-	14	CASSPHGGNNEQFF	TGTGCCAGCAGCCCTCATGGGGGTAACAATGAGCAGTTCTTC
TRBV6-5	TRBJ2-3	-	-	15	CASSYSKGTTDTQYF	TGTGCCAGCAGTTACTCGAAGGGGACCACAGATACGCAGTATTTT
TRBV5-1	TRBJ1-1	few	TRBD1	13	CASSSGPGQEAFF	TGCGCCAGCAGCTCGGGGCCGGGACAGGAAGCTTTCTTT
TRBV29-1	TRBJ1-4	many	TRBD1	15	CSVGDRGPTNEKLFF	TGCAGCGTGGGGGACAGGGGGCCTACTAATGAAAAACTGTTTTTT
TRBV7-2	TRBJ2-3	-	TRBD2	15	CASRPPGLAGDTQYF	TGTGCCAGCAGACCTCCGGGACTAGCGGGAGATACGCAGTATTTT
TRBV5-1	TRBJ2-5	-	-	14	CASSLAGPQETQYF	TGCGCCAGCAGCTTGGCAGGGCCCCAAGAGACCCAGTACTTC
TRBV10-1	TRBJ2-3	-	-	15	CASSPGTRSTDTQYF	TGCGCCAGCAGCCCCGGGACCAGGAGCACAGATACGCAGTATTTT
TRBV5-4	TRBJ2-5	-	-	16	CASSPVRGGAGETQYF	TGTGCCAGCAGCCCGGTGCGAGGGGGGGCCGGCGAGACCCAGTACTTC
TRBV27	TRBJ2-1	few	-	14	CASSFSQGYNEQFF	TGTGCCAGCAGTTTTAGCCAGGGCTACAATGAGCAGTTCTTC
TRBV10-1	TRBJ1-3	few	TRBD1	14	CASSAGQGGNTIYF	TGCGCCAGCAGTGCCGGACAGGGTGGAAACACCATATATTTT
TRBV10-3	TRBJ1-6	-	-	14	CAISVEAGDSPLHF	TGTGCCATCAGTGTTGAGGCAGGGGATTCACCCCTCCACTTT
TRBV2	TRBJ1-1	-	TRBD1	14	CASSEVRTGKKAFF	TGTGCCAGCAGTGAAGTGCGGACAGGGAAAAAAGCTTTCTTT
TRBV5-5	TRBJ2-7	-	-	14	CASSFYRENYEQYF	TGTGCCAGCAGCTTCTACAGGGAGAACTACGAGCAGTACTTC
TRBV5-4	TRBJ2-1	-	-	13	CASSARPSGEQFF	TGTGCCAGCAGCGCTCGACCCTCAGGGGAGCAGTTCTTC
TRBV20-1	TRBJ1-2	-	-	15	CSASTLGRLNYGYTF	TGCAGTGCTAGTACTCTGGGCAGACTAAACTATGGCTACACCTTC
TRBV6-6	TRBJ2-5	-	-	14	CASSPLGTSKTQYF	TGTGCCAGCAGCCCCCTTGGAACGTCCAAGACCCAGTACTTC
TRBV6-5	TRBJ1-1	-	-	13	CASNARTVAEAFF	TGTGCCAGCAACGCCAGGACCGTGGCTGAAGCTTTCTTT
TRBV3-1/TRBV3-2	TRBJ1-2	-	TRBD1	13	CASSQVAGGGYTF	TGTGCCAGCAGCCAAGTCGCAGGGGGTGGCTACACCTTC
TRBV9	TRBJ1-1	-	-	15	CASSVGVTGSTEAFF	TGTGCCAGCAGCGTAGGAGTGACAGGCAGCACTGAAGCTTTCTTT
TRBV7-2	TRBJ2-7	-	TRBD1	15	CASSLGGTGSYEQYF	TGTGCCAGCAGCTTAGGGGGGACAGGGAGCTACGAGCAGTACTTC
TRBV5-4	TRBJ1-2	-	-	13	CASSLGDNYGYTF	TGTGCCAGCAGCTTGGGGGACAACTATGGCTACACCTTC
TRBV25-1	TRBJ2-7	-	-	13	CASSHRFNYEQYF	TGTGCCAGCAGCCACAGATTTAACTACGAGCAGTACTTC
TRBV7-3	TRBJ2-1	-	-	15	CASRFARSKVDEQFF	TGTGCCAGCAGATTCGCCCGTTCGAAGGTCGATGAGCAGTTCTTC
TRBV6-4	TRBJ2-3	-	-	12	CASSDNGDTQYF	TGTGCCAGCAGTGATAACGGGGATACGCAGTATTTT
TRBV13	TRBJ1-1	-	-	15	CASSLPSWENTEAFF	TGTGCCAGCAGCTTACCCTCGTGGGAGAACACTGAAGCTTTCTTT
TRBV30	TRBJ1-2	many	TRBD1	14	CAWSFGQGQYGYTF	TGTGCCTGGAGTTTCGGACAGGGCCAATATGGCTACACCTTC
TRBV9	TRBJ1-3	few	-	16	CASSVDGDPSGNTIYF	TGTGCCAGCAGCGTAGATGGGGACCCCTCTGGAAACACCATATATTTT
TRBV12-3/TRBV12-4	TRBJ2-7	few	-	11	CASSFSREQYF	TGTGCCAGCAGTTTTAGTCGCGAGCAGTACTTC
TRBV5-4	TRBJ1-1	-	-	13	CASTNPQDKEAFF	TGTGCCAGCACCAACCCCCAGGACAAGGAAGCTTTCTTT
TRBV2	TRBJ1-1	-	-	14	CASSEAGDLTEAFF	TGTGCCAGCAGTGAAGCAGGGGACCTCACTGAAGCTTTCTTT
TRBV6-1	TRBJ1-1	-	-	15	CASSEGSGWNTEAFF	TGTGCCAGCAGTGAAGGGTCAGGGTGGAACACTGAAGCTTTCTTT
TRBV7-6	TRBJ2-7	few	-	14	CASSDRGTSYEQYF	TGTGCCAGCAGCGATAGAGGCACGTCTTACGAGCAGTACTTC
TRBV25-1	TRBJ1-3	-	-	16	CASSESGGGGGNTIYF	TGTGCCAGCAGTGAATCGGGGGGAGGAGGTGGAAACACCATATATTTT
TRBV18	TRBJ1-5	-	TRBD1	14	CASALQGAGQPQHF	TGTGCCAGCGCCTTACAGGGGGCTGGGCAGCCCCAGCATTTT
TRBV3-1/TRBV3-2	TRBJ2-3	once	-	12	CASSQGLDTQYF	TGTGCCAGCAGCCAGGGACTAGATACGCAGTATTTT
TRBV19	TRBJ1-6	-	TRBD1	14	CASSPDRGVGPLHF	TGTGCCAGTAGTCCCGACAGGGGGGTGGGCCCCCTCCACTTT
TRBV19	TRBJ1-2	-	TRBD1	14	CASSMTGEVYGYTF	TGTGCCAGTAGTATGACAGGGGAGGTCTATGGCTACACCTTC
TRBV5-6	TRBJ2-5	-	-	14	CASSDDLWGETQYF	TGTGCCAGCAGCGACGACCTATGGGGGGAGACCCAGTACTTC
TRBV6-2/TRBV6-3	TRBJ1-1	-	-	16	CASSFARGQPKTEAFF	TGTGCCAGCAGCTTCGCCCGCGGACAGCCTAAAACTGAAGCTTTCTTT
TRBV5-1	TRBJ1-2	once	TRBD1	14	CASSPGGDLYGYTF	TGCGCCAGCAGCCCAGGGGGCGACCTCTATGGCTACACCTTC
TRBV30	TRBJ1-2	-	-	13	CAWSVLGGSGYTF	TGTGCCTGGAGTGTACTAGGGGGGTCTGGCTACACCTTC
TRBV12-3/TRBV12-4	TRBJ2-1	once	TRBD2	13	CASNSRSGGGRFF	TGTGCCAGCAATTCCCGTAGCGGGGGGGGGCGGTTCTTC
TRBV18	TRBJ2-1	-	-	12	CASSPSGNEQFF	TGTGCCAGCTCACCATCCGGGAATGAGCAGTTCTTC
TRBV15	TRBJ1-4	once	TRBD1	15	CATSRDSRGREKLFF	TGTGCCACCAGCAGAGATTCCAGGGGGAGAGAAAAACTGTTTTTT
TRBV11-2	TRBJ2-7	-	-	14	CASSLNRASYEQYF	TGTGCCAGCAGCTTAAACAGGGCCTCCTACGAGCAGTACTTC
TRBV19	TRBJ1-5	-	-	13	CASSTTGNQPQHF	TGTGCCAGTAGTACTACAGGCAATCAGCCCCAGCATTTT
TRBV7-2	TRBJ1-3	-	-	15	CASSPQARTGNTIYF	TGTGCCAGCAGCCCCCAGGCGAGGACTGGAAACACCATATATTTT
TRBV28	TRBJ1-4	once	TRBD1	17	CASSSINRGRGDEKLFF	TGTGCCAGCAGTTCAATAAACAGGGGGCGAGGCGATGAAAAACTGTTTTTT
TRBV21-1	TRBJ1-6	-	-	17	CASSKGAASSYNSPLHF	TGTGCCAGCAGCAAAGGGGCAGCAAGCTCCTATAATTCACCCCTCCACTTT
TRBV18	TRBJ2-7	-	-	14	CASSGPGNSYEQYF	TGTGCCAGCTCAGGTCCCGGCAACTCCTACGAGCAGTACTTC